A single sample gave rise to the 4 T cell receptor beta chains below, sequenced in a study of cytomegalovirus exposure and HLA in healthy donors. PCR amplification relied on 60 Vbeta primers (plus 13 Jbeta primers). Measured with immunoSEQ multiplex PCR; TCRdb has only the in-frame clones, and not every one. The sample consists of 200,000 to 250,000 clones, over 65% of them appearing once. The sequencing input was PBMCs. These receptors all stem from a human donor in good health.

CDR3 coding DNA: TGTGCCAGCAGTTATCCGACCCTGACAGGTCACGGTAAAAGCTCCTACAATGAGCAGTTCTTC. This codes for CASSYPTLTGHGKSSYNEQFF. J is TRBJ2-1 and V is TRBV28; D perhaps matches TRBD1 (6 bases). In germline, CDR1 is MDHEN, CDR2 SYDVKM. The V gene lost 4 bases and the J gene lost 0 bases, with 28 bases spanning the gap. The CDR3 contains 21 residues.

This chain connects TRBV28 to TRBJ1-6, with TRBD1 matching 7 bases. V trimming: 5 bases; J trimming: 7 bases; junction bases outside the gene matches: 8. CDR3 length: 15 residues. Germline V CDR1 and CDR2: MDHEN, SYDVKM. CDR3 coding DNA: TGTGCCAGCAGTGGCATTAGGACAGGCAATTCACCCCTCCACTTT. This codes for CASSGIRTGNSPLHF.

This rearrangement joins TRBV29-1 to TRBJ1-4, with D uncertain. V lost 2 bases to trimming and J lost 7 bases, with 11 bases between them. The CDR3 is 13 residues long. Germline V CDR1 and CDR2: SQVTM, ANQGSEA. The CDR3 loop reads CSVEFVLGEKLFF. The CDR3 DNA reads TGCAGCGTTGAATTTGTTCTAGGTGAAAAACTGTTTTTT.

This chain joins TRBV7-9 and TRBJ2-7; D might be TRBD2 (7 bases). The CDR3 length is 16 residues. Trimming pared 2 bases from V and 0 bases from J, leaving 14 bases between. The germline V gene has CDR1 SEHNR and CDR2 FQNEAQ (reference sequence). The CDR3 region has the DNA TGTGCCAGCAGCTTAAAGGCGGGGGACAACTCCTACGAGCAGTACTTC. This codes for CASSLKAGDNSYEQYF.